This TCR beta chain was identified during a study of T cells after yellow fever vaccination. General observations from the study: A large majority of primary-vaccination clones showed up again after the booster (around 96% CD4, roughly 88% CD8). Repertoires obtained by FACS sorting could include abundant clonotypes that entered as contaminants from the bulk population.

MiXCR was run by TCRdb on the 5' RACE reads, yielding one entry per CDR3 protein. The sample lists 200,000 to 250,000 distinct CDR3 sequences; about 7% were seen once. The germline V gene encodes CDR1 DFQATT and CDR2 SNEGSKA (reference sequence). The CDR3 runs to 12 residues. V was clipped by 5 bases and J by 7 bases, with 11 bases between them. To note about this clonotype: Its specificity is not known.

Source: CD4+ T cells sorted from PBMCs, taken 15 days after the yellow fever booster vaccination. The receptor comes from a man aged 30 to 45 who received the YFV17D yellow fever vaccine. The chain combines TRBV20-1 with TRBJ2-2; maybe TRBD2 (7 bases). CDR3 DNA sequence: TGCAGTGCTCCGGGGGGCGGCGGGGAGCTGTTTTTT. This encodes CSAPGGGGELFF.